This TCR beta chain appears in the sequencing data of a study of blood T cell repertoires in COVID-19. Whole-study context: Material from acute and convalescent COVID-19 was sourced from the United States, Italy and Spain. PBMCs, B-cell-depleted T cells, or T cells provided the cDNA or gDNA that made up the material.

In the authors' methods: Reference gene primers were amplified, and this amplification served to estimate nucleated cell counts. Libraries were prepared by immunoSEQ multiplex PCR; TCRdb keeps only in-frame clonotypes and omits some of them. V and J calls and clone size are as listed in that table; D and trimming were resolved from the DNA. The data contain around 300,000 clones, around 87% of them singletons. During active infection, Seattle patients enrolled and were then monitored through disease. CDR3 size: 15 residues. CDR1 SGHNT and CDR2 YYREEE come from the germline V gene (reference sequence). The J segment lost 1 base and the V segment lost 3 bases, leaving 4 bases of the junction unmatched.

Material: peripheral blood. The sequence was obtained from a woman between 35 and 50 years old with COVID-19, enrolled during active disease. The gene calls are TRBV5-4 and TRBJ2-7; 10 nucleotides align to TRBD1. CDR3 sequence: CASSSGQGGSYEQYF. CDR3 in DNA: TGTGCCAGCAGCTCTGGACAGGGGGGGTCCTACGAGCAGTACTTC.